The 32 T cell receptor beta chains below all came from one sample that was sequenced in a study of OX40 agonist ivuxolimab in advanced cancers. Profiled with immunoSEQ multiplex PCR; TCRdb holds only in-frame clones, not every one. The profile shows about 80,000 clones, almost 85% of them singletons. The sequencing here drew on CD4+ or CD8+ T cells sorted from blood, taken in a trial of the OX40 agonist ivuxolimab. These receptors all stem from an adult with an advanced solid tumor such as melanoma, head and neck, liver or kidney cancer.

The V gene is TRBV11-2, the J gene TRBJ2-7; tentatively, D is TRBD2 (5 bases). The germline CDR1 and CDR2 sequences are SGHAT and FQNNGV. The length of the CDR3 is 14 residues. Trimming pared 0 bases from V and 5 bases from J, leaving 11 bases between. The CDR3 DNA reads TGTGCCAGCAGCTTAGACCAACTAGTAAACGAGCAGTACTTC. Amino acid sequence: CASSLDQLVNEQYF. The complete variable domain, with remaining parts taken from reference TRBV11-2 and TRBJ2-7, reads EAGVAQSPRYKIIEKRQSVAFWCNPISGHATLYWYQQILGQGPKLLIQFQNNGVVDDSQLPKDRFSAERLKGVDSTLKIQPAKLEDSAVYLCASSLDQLVNEQYFGPGTRLTVT.

The chain joins TRBV7-9 to TRBJ2-3; a weak D match, TRBD2 (5 bases). CDR1 is SEHNR, CDR2 FQNEAQ, per germline (reference sequence). The CDR3 sequence is 11 residues long. V lost 5 bases, J lost 9 bases, and 9 bases lay in between. CDR3 nucleotides: TGTGCCAGCAGCCCGCGGGTAACGCAGTATTTT. It encodes CASSPRVTQYF.

The chain uses TRBV5-1 and TRBJ2-3; D assignment may be TRBD1 or TRBD2 (5 bases each). The CDR3 is made up of 16 amino acids. Trimming pared 1 base from V and 2 bases from J, leaving 14 bases between. Per germline, CDR1 SGHRS and CDR2 YFSETQ. CDR3 region: CASSLSGAVFTDTQYF. CDR3 nucleotides: TGCGCCAGCAGCTTGTCCGGGGCTGTGTTCACAGATACGCAGTATTTT. Full variable domain (remainder filled in from reference TRBV5-1 and TRBJ2-3): KAGVTQTPRYLIKTRGQQVTLSCSPISGHRSVSWYQQTPGQGLQFLFEYFSETQRNKGNFPGRFSGRQFSNSRSEMNVSTLELGDSALYLCASSLSGAVFTDTQYFGPGTRLTVL.

The chain couples TRBV18 to TRBJ1-6; TRBD1 matches at 10 bases. CDR1 is KGHSH and CDR2 is LQKENI in the germline V gene. Unmatched junction bases numbered 3, after V lost 2 bases and J lost 8 bases. The CDR3 runs 15 residues. The DNA of the CDR3 is TGTGCCAGCTCACCATCTGGACAGGGGGATTCACCCCTCCACTTT. It yields the protein CASSPSGQGDSPLHF.

This chain uses TRBV5-4 with TRBJ2-7; 8 bases fit TRBD1. The CDR3 covers 13 residues. Germline V lookup: CDR1 SGHNT, CDR2 YYREEE (reference sequence). Trimming took 0 bases from V and 6 from J; bases not matched to a gene: 2. The CDR3 coding sequence is TGTGCCAGCAGCTTGGCGACAGGGGCCGAGCAGTACTTC. Translated, it gives CASSLATGAEQYF.

V and J are TRBV6-6 and TRBJ2-5, with D maybe TRBD2 (6 bases). The ends were cut back, 6 bases at V and 1 base at J, with 9 bases in the middle. Germline V gene sequence: CDR1 MNHNY, CDR2 SVGAGI (reference sequence). This CDR3 spans 13 amino acids. The CDR3 nucleotides read TGTGCCAGCAGGAGGAGGGCCCAAGAGACCCAGTACTTC. Its translation: CASRRRAQETQYF.

J is TRBJ2-2 and V is TRBV18; the D gene is possibly TRBD2 (6 bases). V lost 1 base and J lost 7, with 10 bases in between. From germline, CDR1 is KGHSH and CDR2 LQKENI. This CDR3 region has 14 residues. The CDR3 nucleotides are TGTGCCAGCTCACCACTCTCTAGCGACGGGGAGCTGTTTTTT. As protein: CASSPLSSDGELFF.

The chain has TRBV5-1 and TRBJ2-1; 9 nucleotides align to TRBD2. The length of the CDR3 is 15 residues. The V segment lost 1 base and the J segment 6 bases; nucleotides outside the gene matches: 5. Per the germline V gene, CDR1 is SGHRS and CDR2 is YFSETQ. The CDR3, as DNA: TGCGCCAGCAGCTTGAGGGCTAGCGGGGTCAATGAGCAGTTCTTC. It encodes CASSLRASGVNEQFF.

The chain has TRBV27 and TRBJ1-5; D possibly corresponds to TRBD1 (5 bases). Trimming removed 2 bases at V and 9 bases at J, with 14 bases between. CDR3 length: 14 amino acids. Germline V gene lookup returns CDR1 MNHEY and CDR2 SMNVEV (reference sequence). CDR3 in amino acids: CASSLGVEGRPQHF. CDR3 in DNA: TGTGCCAGCAGTTTAGGGGTGGAGGGACGGCCCCAGCATTTT.

The table lists this clone with a count of one. The J gene is TRBJ1-6, the V gene TRBV4-1; unclear D gene. Trimming pared 0 bases from V and 0 bases from J, leaving 6 bases between. The CDR3 runs 16 residues. CDR1 MGHRA and CDR2 YSYEKL come from the germline V gene. This CDR3 is CASSQERGSYNSPLHF. The CDR3 bases are TGCGCCAGCAGCCAAGAACGGGGCTCCTATAATTCACCCCTCCACTTT.

The chain has TRBV4-2 and TRBJ1-4; D gene unclear. The CDR3 consists of 17 residues. Germline CDR1 is LGHNA and CDR2 is YNFKEQ. The V end lost 4 bases, the J end lost 0 bases, and 15 bases lay between the germline ends. In DNA form, the CDR3 reads TGTGCCAGCAGCCCGGACGGCCAACCAGCAACTAATGAAAAACTGTTTTTT. It yields the protein CASSPDGQPATNEKLFF.

This chain uses TRBV28 with TRBJ2-1; D could derive from TRBD1 or TRBD2 (5 bases each). Germline CDR1 MDHEN, CDR2 SYDVKM. The V and J ends lost 3 bases and 9 bases respectively, with 12 bases between them. The CDR3 is made up of 13 amino acids. Written as DNA, the CDR3 is TGTGCCAGCAGTTTTGCGCTGAGGGGTGAGCAGTTCTTC. It codes for CASSFALRGEQFF.

This sequence joins TRBV19 and TRBJ1-4; D might be TRBD1 (6 bases). V shed 6 bases and J shed 4 bases, with 18 bases lying between them. Germline V gene sequence: CDR1 LNHDA, CDR2 SQIVND (reference sequence). The CDR3 covers 16 residues. The CDR3 region is CASSPLPDSLNEKLFF. CDR3 DNA: TGTGCCAGTAGCCCCCTACCGGACAGCCTTAATGAAAAACTGTTTTTT. The variable domain in full, with the rest retrieved from reference TRBV19 and TRBJ1-4, is DGGITQSPKYLFRKEGQNVTLSCEQNLNHDAMYWYRQDPGQGLRLIYYSQIVNDFQKGDIAEGYSVSREKKESFPLTVTSAQKNPTAFYLCASSPLPDSLNEKLFFGSGTQLSVL.

The sample holds one count of this clone. The chain couples TRBV5-4 to TRBJ2-3; D ambiguous. The germline CDR1 and CDR2 sequences are SGHNT and YYREEE (reference sequence). V lost 5 bases to trimming and J lost 2 bases, with 18 bases between them. This CDR3 has 16 amino acids. CDR3 nucleotide sequence: TGTGCCAGCAGAGAAGTAGTAATCGGCTCCACAGATACGCAGTATTTT. Amino acid sequence: CASREVVIGSTDTQYF.

This clone has a single count. A read error may produce the germline difference seen at one junction end. The rearrangement uses TRBV10-3 and TRBJ1-1; D perhaps matches TRBD1 (5 bases). Looked up from germline, CDR1 is ENHRY and CDR2 is SYGVKD. CDR3 length: 13 amino acids. The CDR3 DNA is TGTGCCATCAGAGGGACGGCGAACGCTGAAGCTTTCTTT. Its protein is CAIRGTANAEAFF.

This clone was seen only a few times. The V call is TRBV30, the J call TRBJ1-3; D gene ambiguous. The CDR3 has 13 residues. Germline V CDR1 and CDR2: GTSNPN, SVGIG (reference sequence). Trimming removed 0 bases from V and 4 bases from J, with 7 bases in between. The CDR3 region is CAWSVVGGNTIYF. The CDR3, as DNA: TGTGCCTGGAGTGTAGTAGGAGGAAACACCATATATTTT.

The rearrangement links TRBV2 to TRBJ2-7; D call uncertain. CDR1 SNHLY and CDR2 FYNNEI come from the germline V gene. The CDR3 is 14 amino acids. V was pared by 3 bases and J by 6 bases, with 15 bases between. The CDR3 sequence is CASSEGNLPLEQYF. CDR3 bases: TGTGCCAGCAGTGAGGGGAACCTCCCCCTCGAGCAGTACTTC.

The chain links TRBV5-1 to TRBJ2-1, with D perhaps matching TRBD2 (5 bases). Looked up from germline, CDR1 is SGHRS and CDR2 is YFSETQ. Between the trimmed V and J ends, which lost 0 bases and 1 base, there was a span of 8 bases. The CDR3 length is 15 residues. In DNA form, the CDR3 reads TGCGCCAGCAGCTTGGCCGGGAATTCCTACAATGAGCAGTTCTTC. It specifies CASSLAGNSYNEQFF.

The chain has TRBV28 and TRBJ1-2; the D is unclear. The V gene lost 1 base and the J gene lost 9 bases, with 12 bases spanning the gap. CDR1 MDHEN and CDR2 SYDVKM come from the germline V gene. The CDR3 covers 13 residues. The DNA of the CDR3 is TGTGCCAGCAGTTTATACCAGATGTGGAGCTACACCTTC. Translation gives CASSLYQMWSYTF.

The chain links TRBV5-1 to TRBJ1-4; D might be TRBD1 (6 bases). This CDR3 comprises 16 residues. Trimming left V 2 bases short and J 8 bases short, with 19 bases between. Per germline, CDR1 SGHRS and CDR2 YFSETQ. The CDR3 DNA is TGCGCCAGCAGCTTCGGGACACCATCAAGTTCCGAAAAACTGTTTTTT. As protein: CASSFGTPSSSEKLFF.

This chain joins TRBV7-9 and TRBJ1-1; TRBD1 matches 7 bases. This CDR3 has 13 amino acids. The junction had 4 bases not matched to a gene; V was cut back by 5 bases and J by 4 bases. Germline lookup yields CDR1 SEHNR and CDR2 FQNEAQ (reference sequence). The CDR3 here is CASSPSGGTEAFF. Here the CDR3 DNA reads TGTGCCAGCAGCCCCTCAGGGGGCACTGAAGCTTTCTTT.

The V gene is TRBV7-2, the J gene TRBJ1-1; D gene uncertain. The germline V gene has CDR1 SGHTA and CDR2 FQGNSA. The CDR3 length is 15 residues. Trimming left V 1 base short and J 3 bases short, with 12 bases between. CDR3 sequence (DNA): TGTGCCAGCAGCTTAGTTGCGGTGCCGGACACTGAAGCTTTCTTT. Its protein is CASSLVAVPDTEAFF.

Only one count was recorded for this clone. The same CDR3 arises from other DNA sequences in this sample as well. The chain combines TRBV19 with TRBJ2-6; D is undetermined. V was shortened by 0 bases and J by 0 bases, with 0 bases between the two germline ends. The germline V gene encodes CDR1 LNHDA and CDR2 SQIVND (reference sequence). The CDR3 covers 14 residues. CDR3 nucleotides: TGTGCCAGTAGTATAGACTCTGGGGCCAACGTCCTGACTTTC. It codes for CASSIDSGANVLTF. Full variable domain (remainder filled in from reference TRBV19 and TRBJ2-6): DGGITQSPKYLFRKEGQNVTLSCEQNLNHDAMYWYRQDPGQGLRLIYYSQIVNDFQKGDIAEGYSVSREKKESFPLTVTSAQKNPTAFYLCASSIDSGANVLTFGAGSRLTVL.

In regard to this clone: In the same sample, other DNA sequences code for this CDR3. The DNA of the CDR3 is TGTGCTAGTGGCCTAGGACAGGGGAATGCTGGAAACACCATATATTTT. As protein: CASGLGQGNAGNTIYF. The V call is TRBV12-5, the J call TRBJ1-3, with 9 nucleotides matching TRBD1. V was clipped by 6 bases and J by 2 bases; unmatched bases: 8. The CDR3 runs to 16 residues. Germline V gene data show CDR1 as LGHNT and CDR2 as FRNRAP.

The V call is TRBV6-5, the J call TRBJ2-7; D possibly matches TRBD1 or TRBD2 (5 bases each). The CDR3 totals 14 residues. V lost 2 bases and J lost 4, with 12 bases in between. Germline lookup yields CDR1 MNHEY and CDR2 SVGAGI. The DNA for the CDR3 is TGTGCCAGCAGTTACGGTATCAGGGAGTACGAGCAGTACTTC. Its protein is CASSYGIREYEQYF.

V usage is TRBV30 and J usage is TRBJ2-3; perhaps TRBD2 as D (6 bases). Trimming pared 3 bases from V and 5 bases from J, leaving 15 bases between. The CDR3 totals 14 residues. The germline V gene has CDR1 GTSNPN and CDR2 SVGIG (reference sequence). CDR3: CAWRKGQGGDTQYF. CDR3 DNA sequence: TGTGCCTGGAGGAAGGGTCAGGGAGGAGATACGCAGTATTTT.

This CDR3 is CSVDNTPSISYGYTF. CDR3 DNA sequence: TGCAGCGTCGACAATACCCCTTCTATCAGCTATGGCTACACCTTC. This rearrangement joins TRBV29-1 to TRBJ1-2; D call uncertain. The V and J ends lost 6 bases and 4 bases respectively, with 21 bases between them. CDR3 length: 15 residues. Germline values: CDR1 SQVTM, CDR2 ANQGSEA.

The J gene is TRBJ2-2, the V gene TRBV28, with 7 bases lining up with TRBD1. The CDR3 contains 15 residues. Trimming cost V 4 bases and J 3 bases; bases outside gene matches: 5. CDR1 is MDHEN and CDR2 is SYDVKM in the germline V gene. As DNA, the CDR3 is TGTGCCAGCAGTTATATGCAGGGGGACACCGGGGAGCTGTTTTTT. This translates into CASSYMQGDTGELFF.

The rearrangement joins TRBV29-1 to TRBJ2-5; D may be TRBD1 (6 bases). The CDR3 has 14 residues. V lost 1 base to trimming and J lost 4 bases, with 13 bases between them. From germline, CDR1 is SQVTM and CDR2 ANQGSEA. Here the CDR3 DNA reads TGCAGCGTTGAAGGGGGCAGGGGTTTAGAGACCCAGTACTTC. Translation: CSVEGGRGLETQYF.

This clone was detected once. The J gene is TRBJ2-1, the V gene TRBV28; 8 nucleotides agree with TRBD2. Looked up from germline, CDR1 is MDHEN and CDR2 is SYDVKM. Losses at the gene ends were 3 bases for V and 6 bases for J; bases not matched to a gene: 1. The CDR3 extends over 13 amino acids. CDR3: CASSFLAGNEQFF. In DNA, the CDR3 is TGTGCCAGCAGTTTCCTAGCGGGCAATGAGCAGTTCTTC.

The chain couples TRBV7-8 to TRBJ2-6; D may be TRBD2 (6 bases). The CDR3 runs to 17 residues. CDR1 SGHVS and CDR2 FQNEAQ come from the germline V gene. V dropped 1 base and J dropped 0 bases, with 10 bases sitting between them. As DNA, the CDR3 is TGTGCCAGCAGCTTAGGCGCGGGGAACTCTGGGGCCAACGTCCTGACTTTC. Amino acids: CASSLGAGNSGANVLTF.

The chain couples TRBV11-2 to TRBJ2-3; no firm D call. Trimming pared 0 bases from V and 2 bases from J, leaving 9 bases between. The CDR3 runs 15 residues. Per germline, CDR1 SGHAT and CDR2 FQNNGV. In DNA, the CDR3 is TGTGCCAGCAGCTTAGAGGGTTATTACACAGATACGCAGTATTTT. Its protein product is CASSLEGYYTDTQYF.